This T cell receptor beta chain originates from a study of T cell repertoires in cytomegalovirus infection. TCRdb re-derived calls from the reads in MiXCR, one entry per CDR3 protein. The data hold hundreds of thousands of distinct CDR3 sequences, with 11% observed a single time. Germline CDR1 and CDR2: MGHDK and SYGVNS. This CDR3 contains 14 residues. With 2 bases removed from V and 4 bases from J, the gap between germline ends came to 11 bases. This clonotype showed up just a few times. The TCR sequence derives from a human donor in good health (CMV status not recorded). Some clones in this sample may be carry-over from other donors' samples. The V and J genes are TRBV25-1 and TRBJ1-2; D unresolved. The sample comprised PBMCs. Written as DNA, the CDR3 is TGTGCCAGCAGTGAAATGGACCCCGCCTATGGCTACACCTTC. It is translated as CASSEMDPAYGYTF.